This TCR beta chain was observed in a study of Ad26.COV2.S vaccination and SARS-CoV-2 variants. General study findings and limits: Reportedly, spike-specific CD8+ and CD4+ T cell responses achieved substantial breadth once vaccination had taken place. Participants given vaccine showed non-spike TCR breadth similar to that of placebo recipients. Relative to placebo recipients, vaccine recipients exhibited elevated spike-specific TCR breadth.

Comments on this clone: Its antigen is not known.

Treatment defined: 15 to 20 received Ad26.COV2.S at low or high dose, single or two shots; several received placebo; per-sample allocation not given. Sampling occurred on day 63 after the first vaccine or placebo injection. The sample came from a Boston adult aged 18-55 years. The V and J ends lost 0 bases and 7 bases, in that order; junction bases with no gene match: 11. The CDR3 totals 17 residues. The germline V gene encodes CDR1 MGHRA and CDR2 YSYEKL. The assay was immunoSEQ multiplex PCR, and TCRdb's table has in-frame clones only and misses some. This sample has about 350,000 clones, with around 88% found just once.

The sequencing here drew on peripheral blood, taken in a trial of Ad26.COV2.S vaccine versus placebo. The sequence derives from a person aged 18 to 65 who received the Ad26.COV2.S COVID-19 vaccine or a placebo. The chain has TRBV4-1 and TRBJ1-4, with 7 bases fitting TRBD1. CDR3 sequence reads: CASSQDPLTGLTEKLFF. In DNA, the CDR3 is TGCGCCAGCAGCCAAGATCCTCTGACAGGGTTGACTGAAAAACTGTTTTTT.